The 26 T cell receptor beta chains in this list originate from one sample, sequenced in a study of patients and donors after allogeneic stem cell transplantation. From the RT-PCR reads, TCRdb called clonotypes with MiXCR, one entry per CDR3 protein. The sample has hundreds of thousands of distinct CDR3 sequences, around 15% seen once; the top ten hold 6.5% to 7.5%. The sample comprised blood, either unsorted or a sorted T cell fraction (not recorded which). These receptors were obtained from a human donor who was either an allogeneic HSCT recipient or a stem cell or donor lymphocyte infusion donor (not recorded which). It is not recorded whose cells these are; they may come from a transplant donor.

The chain links TRBV6-1 to TRBJ2-3; D perhaps matches TRBD2 (5 bases). V was shortened by 4 bases and J by 5 bases, with 13 bases between the two germline ends. The CDR3 extends over 14 amino acids. Looked up from germline, CDR1 is MNHNS and CDR2 is SASEGT. In DNA, the CDR3 is TGTGCCAGCAGTGCCCTAGCCAGGAGAGATACGCAGTATTTT. This translates into CASSALARRDTQYF.

The CDR3 is CASSQEARGPDTQYF. Written as DNA, the CDR3 is TGTGCCAGCAGCCAAGAGGCCAGGGGGCCAGATACGCAGTATTTT. The chain joins TRBV4-2 to TRBJ2-3, with 8 bases matching TRBD1. The germline CDR1 and CDR2 sequences are LGHNA and YNFKEQ. The ends lost 0 bases at V and 4 bases at J; junction bases unmatched: 3. This CDR3 has 15 residues.

The chain couples TRBV5-1 to TRBJ2-5, with TRBD1 as a possible D gene (6 bases). CDR1 and CDR2 (germline): SGHRS, YFSETQ. V was trimmed by 5 bases and J by 3 bases, leaving 17 bases between them. This CDR3 has 15 residues. The CDR3 DNA sequence: TGCGCCAGCAGTCGAACCGGGACACAGAAAGAGACCCAGTACTTC. Translated: CASSRTGTQKETQYF.

This clonotype was picked up many times. The CDR3 loop is CASRGDGGADTQYF. The CDR3 DNA is TGTGCCAGCAGGGGGGATGGAGGGGCAGATACGCAGTATTTT. This chain uses TRBV12-3 or TRBV12-4 with TRBJ2-3; D possibly corresponds to TRBD2 (6 bases). The ends were cut back, 6 bases at V and 4 bases at J, with 14 bases in the middle. There are 14 residues in the CDR3.

The gene calls are TRBV5-1 and TRBJ1-1, with D maybe TRBD1 (5 bases). The CDR3 is 15 amino acids. The germline V gene has CDR1 SGHRS and CDR2 YFSETQ. Trimming stripped 2 bases from V and 0 bases from J, with 11 bases between. Here the CDR3 DNA reads TGCGCCAGCAGCTTTACAGGTACCATGAACACTGAAGCTTTCTTT. Amino acids: CASSFTGTMNTEAFF.

This clonotype has a handful of counts. The V gene is TRBV20-1, the J gene TRBJ2-5; 8 positions agree with TRBD1. After removal of 6 bases from V and 3 bases from J, the junction contained 9 bases not matched to a gene. This CDR3 region has 14 residues. Per germline, CDR1 DFQATT and CDR2 SNEGSKA (reference sequence). The CDR3 coding sequence is TGCAGTGCGAGGGATTTGACAGGGGAAGAGACCCAGTACTTC. This codes for CSARDLTGEETQYF.

This clonotype was seen at least ten times. V is TRBV29-1 and J is TRBJ1-1, with 7 bases fitting TRBD1. The junction had 6 bases not matched to a gene; V was cut back by 7 bases and J by 1 base. The CDR3 has 13 residues. Germline CDR1 and CDR2: SQVTM and ANQGSEA. In DNA, the CDR3 is TGCAGCGCGAGGACAGGAGCGAACACTGAAGCTTTCTTT. Translated: CSARTGANTEAFF.

This clonotype was found a few times. J is TRBJ2-2 and V is TRBV7-3; D unresolved. V lost 2 bases and J lost 7, with 8 bases in between. Germline assignment: CDR1 SGHTA and CDR2 FQGTGA. This CDR3 contains 13 residues. The CDR3 is CASSLELNGELFF. The DNA of the CDR3 is TGTGCCAGCAGCTTAGAGCTGAACGGGGAGCTGTTTTTT.

This clonotype was observed at least ten times. The chain recombines TRBV27 with TRBJ2-1, with 11 bases fitting TRBD2. The germline gives CDR1 MNHEY, CDR2 SMNVEV (reference sequence). V lost 5 bases, J lost 6 bases, and 6 bases stayed unmatched. This CDR3 spans 15 amino acids. DNA of the CDR3: TGTGCCAGCAGTAGTGGGACTAGCGGTTTCAATGAGCAGTTCTTC. This gives the protein CASSSGTSGFNEQFF.

V usage is TRBV12-3 or TRBV12-4 and J usage is TRBJ1-2; weak D call: TRBD1 (6 bases). This CDR3 is built from 13 residues. The germline V and J ends were trimmed by 4 bases and 6 bases, with 12 bases remaining between them. This chain's CDR3 is CASSSIQGHGYTF. DNA of the CDR3: TGTGCCAGCAGTTCAATACAGGGTCATGGCTACACCTTC.

Details on this clonotype: A much larger clone lies a single base off, so this may be a read error. The genes are TRBV15 and TRBJ1-5, with D possibly matching TRBD1 (6 bases). The V gene's germline CDR1 is LNHNV and CDR2 YYDKDF (reference sequence). The CDR3 loop spans 18 amino acids. Written as DNA, the CDR3 is TGTGCCACCAGCAGAACCTCCGGGACACCAATAAGCAATCATCCCCAGCATTTT. Its protein is CATSRTSGTPISNHPQHF.

In its sample, this clonotype was seen many times. This chain links TRBV4-2 with TRBJ2-5; D unclear. The V end was cut by 0 bases, the J end by 5 bases, with 7 bases between. In germline, CDR1 is LGHNA, CDR2 YNFKEQ. CDR3 length equals 13 residues. The CDR3 loop is CASSQDADETQYF. In DNA form, the CDR3 reads TGTGCCAGCAGCCAAGATGCGGATGAGACCCAGTACTTC.

This clonotype was observed at least ten times. This CDR3 reads CASRTKETQYF. The DNA for the CDR3 is TGCGCCAGCAGAACTAAAGAGACCCAGTACTTC. The gene calls are TRBV5-1 and TRBJ2-5; D unresolved. Germline-derived CDR1 and CDR2 are SGHRS and YFSETQ. This CDR3 has 11 residues. V lost 5 bases, J lost 3 bases, and 5 bases lay in between.

This clonotype has only a few counts. The gene calls are TRBV11-3 and TRBJ2-7; 8 nucleotides match TRBD2. The CDR3 is made up of 15 amino acids. The germline gives CDR1 SGHNT, CDR2 YENEEA. Losses at the gene ends were 5 bases for V and 2 bases for J; bases not matched to a gene: 8. The CDR3, as DNA: TGTGCCAGCAGCGACGGGGGACTAGGCACCTACGAGCAGTACTTC. It yields the protein CASSDGGLGTYEQYF.

Only a few counts were recorded for this clonotype. The V and J genes are TRBV5-5 and TRBJ1-5; 8 bases map to TRBD1. CDR1 and CDR2 (germline): SGHKS, YYEKEE (reference sequence). The CDR3 spans 15 residues. Losses at the gene ends were 1 base for V and 5 bases for J; bases not matched to a gene: 5. The CDR3 loop reads CASSLMGQVYQPQHF. CDR3 nucleotide sequence: TGTGCCAGCAGCTTGATGGGACAGGTTTATCAGCCCCAGCATTTT.

The chain employs TRBV7-9 and TRBJ1-1; no firm D call. The CDR3 runs to 14 residues. V lost 3 bases, J lost 1 base, and 9 bases lay in between. Germline V gives CDR1 SEHNR, CDR2 FQNEAQ (reference sequence). CDR3 sequence reads: CASSFIQPNTEAFF. In DNA form, the CDR3 reads TGTGCCAGCAGCTTCATCCAGCCGAACACTGAAGCTTTCTTT.

The rearrangement links TRBV6-1 to TRBJ2-3, with 9 bases identical to TRBD1. V gave up 6 bases and J gave up 6 bases; unmatched junction bases: 16. The germline gives CDR1 MNHNS, CDR2 SASEGT. CDR3 length: 17 amino acids. CDR3 amino acids: CASSVLIGQGFYDTQYF. CDR3 coding DNA: TGTGCCAGCAGCGTGCTAATTGGACAGGGGTTTTACGATACGCAGTATTTT.

This clonotype has a count of ten or more. V and J are TRBV6-1 and TRBJ1-1; no firm D call. V lost 6 bases to trimming and J lost 0 bases, with 8 bases between them. The CDR3 is 13 residues long. Looked up from germline, CDR1 is MNHNS and CDR2 is SASEGT. The DNA of the CDR3 is TGTGCCAGCAGCGTGTTCATGAACACTGAAGCTTTCTTT. This gives the protein CASSVFMNTEAFF.

A few counts support this clonotype. The chain couples TRBV12-3 or TRBV12-4 to TRBJ1-5; D not resolved. The germline V and J ends were trimmed by 4 bases and 5 bases, with 6 bases remaining between them. The CDR3 length is 12 residues. CDR3 in DNA: TGTGCCAGCAGTTCGGTGGATCAGCCCCAGCATTTT. The encoded protein is CASSSVDQPQHF.

This clonotype has at least ten counts. The CDR3 here is CASSLGKGESYEQYF. The CDR3 bases are TGTGCCAGCAGTTTGGGAAAAGGGGAATCCTACGAGCAGTACTTC. V gene TRBV12-3 or TRBV12-4 combines with J gene TRBJ2-7, with a possible D match to TRBD1 (5 bases). CDR3 length equals 15 residues. Trimming took off 3 bases at V and 1 base at J, with 13 bases between the two ends.

The V gene is TRBV7-2, the J gene TRBJ1-2, with D perhaps matching TRBD1 (6 bases). Trimming cost V 6 bases and J 4 bases, with 18 bases left between them. Germline assignment: CDR1 SGHTA and CDR2 FQGNSA. This CDR3 contains 15 residues. CDR3 loop: CASSSGTPRGYGYTF. In nucleotides, the CDR3 is TGTGCCAGCAGTTCCGGGACACCTAGAGGCTATGGCTACACCTTC.

This clonotype was seen ten or more times. The genes are TRBV20-1 and TRBJ2-7, with D tentatively TRBD1 (6 bases). V lost 6 bases, J lost 3 bases, and 15 bases lay in between. Germline values: CDR1 DFQATT, CDR2 SNEGSKA (reference sequence). The CDR3 is 13 amino acids. CDR3 loop: CSAYPPTGYEQYF. DNA for the CDR3: TGCAGTGCCTACCCTCCGACAGGCTACGAGCAGTACTTC.

The table lists this clonotype with many counts. The V call is TRBV7-9, the J call TRBJ1-1; TRBD1 matches at 7 bases. V lost 2 bases, J lost 1 base, and 1 base stayed unmatched. This CDR3 region has 14 residues. Germline V gene data show CDR1 as SEHNR and CDR2 as FQNEAQ (reference sequence). CDR3: CASSLRTGNTEAFF. Written as DNA, the CDR3 is TGTGCCAGCAGCTTAAGGACAGGGAACACTGAAGCTTTCTTT.

The rearrangement links TRBV29-1 to TRBJ1-2; D is undetermined. Trimming stripped 4 bases from V and 8 bases from J, with 17 bases between. Germline V CDR1 and CDR2: SQVTM, ANQGSEA. The CDR3 is 13 amino acids. The CDR3 sequence: CSVGEDPRVGYTF. The CDR3 DNA follows: TGCAGCGTTGGCGAGGACCCCCGGGTAGGCTACACCTTC.

In this sample, this clonotype turned up many times. J is TRBJ2-3 and V is TRBV29-1; D is unresolved. Germline V gives CDR1 SQVTM, CDR2 ANQGSEA. V was cut by 1 base and J by 9 bases, with 11 bases left in between. The CDR3 has 12 residues. The CDR3 nucleotides read TGCAGCGTTGAAGGAGCAGGACCGACGCAGTATTTT. As protein: CSVEGAGPTQYF.

This clonotype showed up many times. The chain combines TRBV5-1 with TRBJ1-6, with D possibly TRBD1 on 6 matching bases. V gave up 0 bases and J gave up 10 bases, with 14 bases separating them. This CDR3 region has 15 residues. CDR1 is SGHRS and CDR2 is YFSETQ in the germline V gene. The CDR3 here is CASSLGDRTESPLHF. DNA for the CDR3: TGCGCCAGCAGCTTGGGTGACAGGACGGAGTCACCCCTCCACTTT.